A selection of T cell receptor beta chains follows, all from one sample in a study of OX40 agonist ivuxolimab in advanced cancers. Measured with immunoSEQ multiplex PCR; TCRdb has only the in-frame clones, and not every one. Seen here are about 77,000 clones, around 86% observed once, and the top ten hold about 5.9%. The sample in question was CD4+ or CD8+ T cells sorted from blood, obtained in a trial of the OX40 agonist ivuxolimab. These receptors were obtained from an adult with an advanced solid tumor such as melanoma, head and neck, liver or kidney cancer. Each CDR3 is given with its conserved first and last residue. D genes are given only for firm matches. Clone size appears in some rows only: once, few, many, or a class for an expanded clone.

j_call | clone_size | v_call | d_call | cdr3_aa | cdr3_nt
TRBJ1-2 | NA | TRBV28 | NA | CASSLSGAQYNYGYTF | TGTGCCAGCAGTTTATCCGGGGCGCAGTATAACTATGGCTACACCTTC
TRBJ1-2 | once | TRBV28 | NA | CASNVGQPRRYGYTF | TGTGCCAGCAATGTTGGACAGCCACGCCGCTATGGCTACACCTTC
TRBJ2-7 | once | TRBV6-1 | TRBD2 | CASTRAGGPYEQYF | TGTGCCAGCACTCGAGCGGGGGGACCCTACGAGCAGTACTTC
TRBJ1-5 | NA | TRBV5-5 | NA | CASSPTTGINQPQHF | TGTGCCAGCAGCCCAACTACAGGAATCAATCAGCCCCAGCATTTT
TRBJ2-1 | once | TRBV11-3 | NA | CASSLDSTNEQFF | TGTGCCAGCAGCTTAGACTCAACCAATGAGCAGTTCTTC
TRBJ2-7 | NA | TRBV6-5 | TRBD2 | CASSNGRGRYEQYF | TGTGCCAGCAGCAACGGGAGGGGACGATACGAGCAGTACTTC
TRBJ2-5 | NA | TRBV30 | TRBD2 | CAWSGSGTSGGATETQYF | TGTGCCTGGAGTGGGAGCGGGACTAGCGGGGGGGCCACGGAGACCCAGTACTTC
TRBJ1-1 | NA | TRBV14 | NA | CASSQDRGARDTEAFF | TGTGCCAGCAGCCAAGACAGGGGAGCCAGGGACACTGAAGCTTTCTTT
TRBJ2-1 | NA | TRBV7-3 | NA | CASSLGLWDEQFF | TGTGCCAGCAGCTTGGGCCTCTGGGATGAGCAGTTCTTC
TRBJ2-7 | NA | TRBV7-9 | NA | CASSPQGPYEQYF | TGTGCCAGCAGCCCCCAGGGACCCTACGAGCAGTACTTC
TRBJ1-2 | NA | TRBV6-1 | NA | CASSGGSRGYTF | TGTGCCAGCAGTGGAGGGTCTAGGGGCTACACCTTC
TRBJ2-3 | NA | TRBV5-1 | NA | CASSLDTSGADTQYF | TGCGCCAGCAGCTTGGACACCAGCGGTGCAGATACGCAGTATTTT
TRBJ1-2 | once | TRBV28 | NA | CASSLVGDSGYTF | TGTGCCAGCAGTTTAGTAGGTGACTCGGGCTACACCTTC
TRBJ1-2 | NA | TRBV5-1 | NA | CASSLGGSYYGYTF | TGCGCCAGCAGCTTGGGAGGCAGCTACTATGGCTACACCTTC
TRBJ1-1 | NA | TRBV5-1 | TRBD1 | CASSASTGGNTEAFF | TGCGCCAGCAGCGCGTCGACAGGGGGGAACACTGAAGCTTTCTTT
TRBJ2-1 | few | TRBV4-1 | TRBD1 | CASSQDLPGQNNEQFF | TGCGCCAGCAGCCAAGATCTCCCGGGACAGAACAATGAGCAGTTCTTC
TRBJ2-6 | NA | TRBV30 | NA | CAWSRTGANVLTF | TGTGCCTGGAGTAGGACTGGGGCCAACGTCCTGACTTTC
TRBJ2-2 | once | TRBV5-4 | TRBD1 | CASSFGTGGTGELFF | TGTGCCAGCAGCTTCGGAACAGGGGGCACCGGGGAGCTGTTTTTT
TRBJ2-7 | NA | TRBV5-1 | NA | CASSLTGNYAYEQYF | TGCGCCAGCAGCTTGACGGGTAACTATGCCTACGAGCAGTACTTC
TRBJ1-5 | NA | TRBV5-1 | NA | CASSLTGREPQHF | TGCGCCAGCAGTCTAACGGGGAGGGAGCCCCAGCATTTT
TRBJ2-7 | few | TRBV5-1 | TRBD2 | CASSLEGTSAYEQYF | TGCGCCAGCAGCTTGGAGGGGACTAGCGCCTACGAGCAGTACTTC
TRBJ2-1 | NA | TRBV6-6 | TRBD1 | CASSYTGQGYNEQFF | TGTGCCAGCAGTTACACGGGACAGGGATATAATGAGCAGTTCTTC
TRBJ2-5 | NA | TRBV7-2 | NA | CASSTSGTGPGAQETQYF | TGTGCCAGCAGCACCAGCGGGACGGGCCCAGGGGCCCAAGAGACCCAGTACTTC
TRBJ2-2 | NA | TRBV28 | TRBD1 | CASSPNPGQGWTGELFF | TGTGCCAGCAGTCCGAATCCGGGACAGGGTTGGACCGGGGAGCTGTTTTTT
TRBJ2-7 | NA | TRBV10-3 | TRBD1 | CAISETGDRVLSYEQYF | TGTGCCATCAGTGAGACGGGTGACAGGGTATTGTCCTACGAGCAGTACTTC
TRBJ2-7 | NA | TRBV2 | NA | CASSEGVGRQYF | TGTGCCAGCAGTGAAGGGGTGGGAAGGCAGTACTTC
TRBJ2-3 | NA | TRBV28 | TRBD1 | CASSFRDRGSLTDTQYF | TGTGCCAGCAGTTTCCGGGACAGGGGAAGTTTAACAGATACGCAGTATTTT
TRBJ2-3 | NA | TRBV2 | NA | CASRSLAPDTQYF | TGTGCCAGCCGGAGCTTAGCCCCAGATACGCAGTATTTT
TRBJ1-6 | NA | TRBV14 | NA | CASSRGQLSSYNSPLHF | TGTGCCAGCAGCCGAGGACAGCTAAGCTCCTATAATTCACCCCTCCACTTT
TRBJ2-1 | few | TRBV5-5 | TRBD2 | CASSSRLAGLSYNEQFF | TGTGCCAGCAGCTCGCGTTTAGCGGGGCTTTCCTACAATGAGCAGTTCTTC
TRBJ1-6 | few | TRBV19 | NA | CASTPRSGSGNSPLHF | TGTGCCAGTACTCCGCGGTCAGGGTCAGGCAATTCACCCCTCCACTTT
TRBJ2-2 | NA | TRBV7-2 | NA | CASSLVIGQAGELFF | TGTGCCAGCAGCTTAGTGATTGGGCAGGCCGGGGAGCTGTTTTTT
TRBJ1-2 | NA | TRBV5-1 | NA | CASSPAVGGDGYTF | TGCGCCAGCAGCCCCGCCGTTGGGGGAGATGGCTACACCTTC
TRBJ2-3 | NA | TRBV28 | TRBD2 | CASTPFGTSGRNTQYF | TGTGCCAGCACCCCCTTTGGGACTAGCGGGCGAAATACGCAGTATTTT
TRBJ1-2 | NA | TRBV5-1 | NA | CASSTTGQSGYTF | TGCGCCAGCAGCACTACGGGCCAGTCGGGCTACACCTTC
TRBJ2-2 | NA | TRBV7-3 | NA | CASSSLQGTGELFF | TGTGCCAGCAGCTCCCTCCAAGGCACCGGGGAGCTGTTTTTT
TRBJ2-7 | NA | TRBV27 | NA | CASSSRLAYEQYF | TGTGCCAGCAGTTCGAGACTAGCCTACGAGCAGTACTTC
TRBJ2-7 | NA | TRBV10-1 | TRBD1 | CASSRDSYEQYF | TGCGCCAGCAGCAGGGACAGCTACGAGCAGTACTTC
TRBJ1-5 | NA | TRBV10-3 | TRBD1 | CAISESGQGSWSNQPQHF | TGTGCCATCAGTGAGTCGGGACAGGGAAGTTGGAGCAATCAGCCCCAGCATTTT
TRBJ2-4 | NA | TRBV4-1 | NA | CASSPALVKNIQYF | TGCGCCAGCAGCCCCGCCCTTGTTAAAAACATTCAGTACTTC
TRBJ1-1 | NA | TRBV10-3 | NA | CAISTIKPKGTEAFF | TGTGCCATCAGTACAATTAAACCCAAAGGCACTGAAGCTTTCTTT
TRBJ2-3 | NA | TRBV19 | TRBD1 | CASSITGGHTDTQYF | TGTGCCAGTAGTATAACAGGGGGCCACACAGATACGCAGTATTTT
TRBJ2-7 | NA | TRBV19 | TRBD1 | CASSKDRTGLTYEQYF | TGTGCCAGTAGTAAGGACCGGACAGGCCTAACCTACGAGCAGTACTTC
TRBJ1-4 | NA | TRBV4-3 | TRBD1 | CASSQVGGFGEKLFF | TGCGCCAGCAGCCAAGTAGGGGGCTTCGGGGAAAAACTGTTTTTT
TRBJ2-3 | NA | TRBV12-5 | NA | CASGNADTQYF | TGTGCTAGTGGCAACGCAGATACGCAGTATTTT
TRBJ2-5 | NA | TRBV7-3 | TRBD2 | CASSLIAGGTQYF | TGTGCCAGCAGCTTAATTGCGGGAGGGACCCAGTACTTC
TRBJ1-6 | NA | TRBV5-6 | TRBD1 | CASSLGRGRDHSPLHF | TGTGCCAGCAGCTTGGGGAGGGGGCGAGACCATTCACCCCTCCACTTT
TRBJ1-1 | NA | TRBV28 | NA | CASSLEQGEGEAFF | TGTGCCAGCAGTTTAGAACAGGGCGAGGGAGAAGCTTTCTTT
TRBJ2-2 | NA | TRBV9 | NA | CASSVGEGGRTGELFF | TGTGCCAGCAGCGTAGGGGAAGGGGGTCGCACCGGGGAGCTGTTTTTT
TRBJ2-3 | NA | TRBV10-1 | TRBD2 | CASSEGKLAGGPGDTQYF | TGCGCCAGCAGTGAGGGCAAACTAGCGGGAGGGCCTGGGGATACGCAGTATTTT
TRBJ2-3 | NA | TRBV28 | NA | CASTASTDTQYF | TGTGCCAGCACCGCTTCCACAGATACGCAGTATTTT
TRBJ2-7 | once | TRBV6-1 | NA | CASKADRNYEQYF | TGTGCCAGCAAGGCAGATAGGAACTACGAGCAGTACTTC
TRBJ1-4 | NA | TRBV19 | NA | CASSSTGPANEKLFF | TGTGCCAGTAGTTCGACAGGCCCCGCGAATGAAAAACTGTTTTTT
TRBJ2-7 | NA | TRBV11-1 | NA | CASTQTEGYSYEQYF | TGTGCCAGCACCCAGACGGAGGGATACTCCTACGAGCAGTACTTC
TRBJ1-1 | NA | TRBV2 | TRBD1 | CASNRVGQGNTEAFF | TGTGCCAGCAACCGTGTTGGACAGGGGAACACTGAAGCTTTCTTT